These 7 T cell receptor beta chains were sequenced from one sample in a study of T cell repertoires in cytomegalovirus infection. One entry per CDR3 protein, called by TCRdb with MiXCR from the reads. The sample carries some 940,000 distinct CDR3 sequences, roughly 30% recorded once. These receptors have no identified antigens. The sample consisted of cultured CD8+ T cells from PBMCs, taken from culture after CMV antigen stimulation. These receptors came from a human donor in good health (CMV status not recorded). Some clones in this sample may be carry-over from other donors' samples.

The chain links TRBV6-4 to TRBJ2-3; D could derive from TRBD1 or TRBD2 (5 bases each). Germline V gives CDR1 MRHNA, CDR2 SNTAGT. Trimming removed 3 bases at V and 6 bases at J, with 13 bases between. The CDR3 length is 14 residues. CDR3 sequence: CASSEQAGVDTQYF. The CDR3 DNA is TGTGCCAGCAGTGAACAGGCCGGGGTCGATACGCAGTATTTT.

The CDR3 here is CASSLIPTGGFSGTNEKLFF. The CDR3 DNA reads as TGTGCCAGCAGCTTAATCCCGACAGGGGGCTTTTCGGGTACTAATGAAAAACTGTTTTTT. The V gene is TRBV7-2, the J gene TRBJ1-4; 10 nucleotides agree with TRBD1. The CDR3 has 20 amino acids. Germline V gene lookup returns CDR1 SGHTA and CDR2 FQGNSA. V dropped 2 bases and J dropped 2; count of bases not matched to a gene: 14.

This clonotype was observed at least ten times. The DNA of the CDR3 is TGTGCCAGCAGCTCACTACTATCAGGGCTGAACTATGGCTACACCTTC. As protein: CASSSLLSGLNYGYTF. The chain carries TRBV7-9 and TRBJ1-2, with D possibly matching TRBD1 (5 bases). CDR3 length equals 16 residues. CDR1 is SEHNR and CDR2 is FQNEAQ in the germline V gene (reference sequence). The ends were cut back, 4 bases at V and 2 bases at J, with 17 bases in the middle. Full variable domain (remainder filled in from reference TRBV7-9 and TRBJ1-2): DTGVSQNPRHKITKRGQNVTFRCDPISEHNRLYWYRQTLGQGPEFLTYFQNEAQLEKSRLLSDRFSAERPKGSFSTLEIQRTEQGDSAMYLCASSSLLSGLNYGYTFGSGTRLTVV.

The CDR3 nucleotides are TGCAGTGCTCAGGGATTGGCGCACGAGCAGTACGTC. As protein: CSAQGLAHEQYV. The rearrangement uses TRBV20-1 and TRBJ2-7; D possibly corresponds to TRBD1 (5 bases). Germline V CDR1 and CDR2: DFQATT, SNEGSKA (reference sequence). V gave up 5 bases and J gave up 5 bases, with 13 bases separating them. The CDR3 spans 12 residues.

The chain is built from TRBV27 and TRBJ2-7; 8 nucleotides align to TRBD2. V lost 0 bases and J lost 4; bases outside the gene matches: 8. The CDR3 is 16 amino acids. Germline values: CDR1 MNHEY, CDR2 SMNVEV (reference sequence). CDR3: CASSLSATSGFYEQYF. CDR3 nucleotides: TGTGCCAGCAGTTTATCGGCCACTAGCGGATTTTACGAGCAGTACTTC.

The genes are TRBV9 and TRBJ2-1; the match to TRBD2 covers 11 bases. This CDR3 spans 15 amino acids. J gave up 7 bases and V 0 bases, and 3 bases lay outside the gene matches. Germline V gene data show CDR1 as SGDLS and CDR2 as YYNGEE. CDR3 protein: CASSVVASGGNEQFF. CDR3 coding DNA: TGTGCCAGCAGCGTAGTGGCTAGCGGGGGGAATGAGCAGTTCTTC.

This clonotype was observed a handful of times. The rearrangement links TRBV5-1 to TRBJ1-2; D is undetermined. Germline CDR1 is SGHRS and CDR2 is YFSETQ. The CDR3 length is 11 residues. Trimming left V 3 bases short and J 14 bases short, with 14 bases between. The CDR3 DNA reads as TGCGCCAGCAGCTCCGGACCGCTGAGGACCTTC. Amino acids: CASSSGPLRTF.